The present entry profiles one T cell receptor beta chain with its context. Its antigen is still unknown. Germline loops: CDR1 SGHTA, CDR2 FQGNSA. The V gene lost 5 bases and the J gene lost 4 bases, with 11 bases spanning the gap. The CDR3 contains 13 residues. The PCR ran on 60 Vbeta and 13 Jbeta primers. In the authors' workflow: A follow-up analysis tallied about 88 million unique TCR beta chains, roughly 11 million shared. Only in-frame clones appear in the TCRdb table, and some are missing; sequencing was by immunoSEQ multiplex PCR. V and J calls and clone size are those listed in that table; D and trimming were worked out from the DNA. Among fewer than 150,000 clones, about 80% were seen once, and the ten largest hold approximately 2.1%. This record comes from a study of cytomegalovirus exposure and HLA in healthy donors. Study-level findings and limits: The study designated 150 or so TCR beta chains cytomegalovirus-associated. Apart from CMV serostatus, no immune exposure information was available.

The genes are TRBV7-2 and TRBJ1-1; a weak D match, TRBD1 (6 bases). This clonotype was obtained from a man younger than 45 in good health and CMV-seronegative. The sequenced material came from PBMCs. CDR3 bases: TGTGCCAGCAGCACCCAGGGGTCCACTGAAGCTTTCTTT. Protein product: CASSTQGSTEAFF. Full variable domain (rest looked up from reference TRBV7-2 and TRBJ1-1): GAGVSQSPSNKVTEKGKDVELRCDPISGHTALYWYRQSLGQGLEFLIYFQGNSAPDKSGLPSDRFSAERTGGSVSTLTIQRTQQEDSAVYLCASSTQGSTEAFFGQGTRLTVV.